This T cell receptor beta chain was recovered during a study of shared clonotypes between healthy human individuals. This CDR3 region has 15 residues. V was cut by 2 bases and J by 4 bases, with 12 bases left in between. Germline V gene data show CDR1 as WSHSY and CDR2 as SAAADI. CD4+ cells yielded CD45RA+ naive and CD45RA-negative memory subsets. Only in-frame clones appear in the TCRdb table, and some are missing; sequencing was by immunoSEQ multiplex PCR. The top ten hold around 0.45% of the sample, which has approximately 1.5 million clones, approximately 98% seen once. The rearrangement uses TRBV10-2 and TRBJ2-1, with D possibly called TRBD1 or TRBD2 (5 bases each). Sequencing used naive CD4+ T cells sorted from blood. The subset was: CD45RA+ positively selected. This TCR came from a man aged 25 to 40 in good health. The CDR3 is CASSEAGREYNEQFF. CDR3 nucleotides: TGCGCCAGCAGTGAGGCCGGCAGGGAGTACAATGAGCAGTTCTTC.